Sequencing of this TCR beta chain was carried out in a study of CD8+ T cells in alopecia areata. Study information: Using the percentage of affected scalp area, treated patients' severity was scored.

Concerning this clone itself: Its antigen is unidentified.

This CDR3 has 15 amino acids. Trimming stripped 8 bases from V and 0 bases from J, with 11 bases between. Germline V CDR1 and CDR2: SNHLY, FYNNEI. This sample's treatment: oral pan-JAK inhibitor, 5-10 mg twice daily. Individuals with alopecia areata gave both lesional scalp punch biopsies and peripheral blood for collection. TCR sequencing used cDNA made by reverse transcription of extracted RNA. The table came from immunoSEQ multiplex PCR; TCRdb's copy has only in-frame clones and leaves some out. The top ten hold roughly a quarter of the sample, which has about 76,000 clones, 66% seen once. Regarding the study as a whole: Scalp repertoires also include resident alphabeta T cells from normal skin.

V usage is TRBV2 and J usage is TRBJ1-6, with D unresolved. The source was CD8+ T cells sorted from blood, collected at week 24, from a patient treated with tofacitinib. This TCR came from a human donor with alopecia areata. The CDR3 bases are TGTGCCAGCTCCGGGTGGAGCTCCTATAATTCACCCCTCCACTTT. Amino acid sequence: CASSGWSSYNSPLHF.